These 15 T cell receptor beta chains share one sample of origin, sequenced in a study of T cells after yellow fever vaccination. MiXCR, run by TCRdb on the 5' RACE reads, gives a single entry per CDR3 protein. The sample records around 340,000 distinct CDR3 sequences, roughly an eighth being singletons. Material: CD4+ T cells sorted from PBMCs, obtained 15 days after the yellow fever booster vaccination. Receptors were obtained from a man younger than 35 who received the YFV17D yellow fever vaccine.

This clonotype has more than one count but fewer than ten. The V call is TRBV15, the J call TRBJ1-6; tentatively, D is TRBD1 (5 bases). The V end was cut by 0 bases, the J end by 10 bases, with 13 bases between. CDR1 and CDR2 (germline): LNHNV, YYDKDF (reference sequence). This CDR3 has 15 amino acids. The CDR3 protein is CATSRDLGVGSPLHF. The CDR3 coding sequence is TGTGCCACCAGCAGAGATCTGGGGGTAGGGTCACCCCTCCACTTT.

This clonotype was counted between two and nine times. The V call is TRBV28, the J call TRBJ1-5; the match to TRBD1 covers 9 bases. The CDR3 is 15 residues long. Looked up from germline, CDR1 is MDHEN and CDR2 is SYDVKM. Trimming at V came to 5 bases and at J to 4 bases, leaving 6 bases not matched to a gene. CDR3 loop: CASSGIGTGNQPQHF. CDR3 DNA sequence: TGTGCCAGCAGTGGGATCGGGACAGGGAATCAGCCCCAGCATTTT.

This clonotype was counted only a few times. This chain uses TRBV6-2 or TRBV6-3 with TRBJ1-4; 9 bases are a match to TRBD1. Germline CDR1 reads MNHEY; CDR2 reads SVGEGT. The CDR3 has 16 amino acids. V trimming: 2 bases; J trimming: 6 bases; junction bases outside the gene matches: 7. CDR3 bases: TGTGCCAGCAGTTACCCTATGGGACAGGGTGATGAAAAACTGTTTTTT. It translates to CASSYPMGQGDEKLFF.

V usage is TRBV29-1 and J usage is TRBJ2-1; TRBD2 matches at 7 bases. The CDR3 runs to 16 residues. The V gene end was trimmed by 7 bases and the J gene end by 8 bases; junction bases not matched to a gene: 20. The V gene's germline CDR1 is SQVTM and CDR2 ANQGSEA. CDR3 in amino acids: CSGRTSDIERTYEQFF. DNA for the CDR3: TGCAGCGGGCGTACTAGCGATATCGAGCGGACTTATGAGCAGTTCTTC.

This clonotype has a count of ten or more. The chain combines TRBV3-1 with TRBJ2-5; a weak D match, TRBD2 (5 bases). This CDR3 spans 16 amino acids. The ends were cut back, 6 bases at V and 4 bases at J, with 21 bases in the middle. Germline V gene lookup returns CDR1 LGHDT and CDR2 YNNKEL (reference sequence). CDR3 bases: TGTGCCAGCAGGAGCCCCCTTCGGCTAGCTGCAGAGACCCAGTACTTC. The encoded protein is CASRSPLRLAAETQYF.

This clonotype was seen a handful of times. V and J are TRBV5-1 and TRBJ2-3; tentatively, D is TRBD1 (5 bases). CDR3 length: 16 amino acids. V was cut by 4 bases and J by 0 bases, with 15 bases left in between. The germline V gene has CDR1 SGHRS and CDR2 YFSETQ. CDR3 protein: CASSTQLTASTDTQYF. In nucleotides, the CDR3 is TGCGCCAGCAGCACTCAGCTGACAGCAAGCACAGATACGCAGTATTTT.

This clonotype was seen more than once but under ten times. The chain uses TRBV5-6 and TRBJ2-1; TRBD2 agrees at 13 bases. Germline V gives CDR1 SGHDT, CDR2 YYEEEE. Trimming removed 0 bases from V and 0 bases from J; junction bases left unmatched: 9. This CDR3 is built from 20 residues. CDR3 loop: CASSLVRLAGGLSSYNEQFF. In DNA, the CDR3 is TGTGCCAGCAGCTTGGTTCGACTAGCGGGGGGTCTGAGCTCCTACAATGAGCAGTTCTTC.

J is TRBJ2-2 and V is TRBV7-2; 8 bases are shared with TRBD2. The CDR3 has 16 residues. With V trimmed by 5 bases and J by 4 bases, 9 bases remained unmatched. CDR1 SGHTA and CDR2 FQGNSA come from the germline V gene. The CDR3 DNA reads as TGTGCCAGCAGCCCCCGACTAGCGAAGAGCACCGGGGAGCTGTTTTTT. Translated: CASSPRLAKSTGELFF.

This clonotype has a count of ten or more. The rearrangement uses TRBV12-3 or TRBV12-4 and TRBJ1-1, with D uncertain. Trimming took off 3 bases at V and 3 bases at J, with 2 bases between the two ends. This CDR3 has 11 amino acids. The CDR3 protein is CASSFDTEAFF. For the CDR3, the DNA is TGTGCCAGCAGTTTTGACACTGAAGCTTTCTTT.

The chain links TRBV19 to TRBJ1-1; maybe TRBD1 (6 bases). Germline loops: CDR1 LNHDA, CDR2 SQIVND (reference sequence). The CDR3 has 17 residues. V was trimmed by 7 bases and J by 5 bases, leaving 26 bases between them. CDR3 protein: CASKNPQVSGAGTEAFF. DNA for the CDR3: TGTGCCAGTAAAAATCCACAGGTCTCGGGGGCTGGGACTGAAGCTTTCTTT.

This clonotype was detected a few times. The rearrangement joins TRBV4-1 to TRBJ1-1, with D tentatively TRBD1 (5 bases). Germline V lookup: CDR1 MGHRA, CDR2 YSYEKL. The CDR3 is 15 amino acids. The V and J ends lost 1 base and 5 bases respectively, with 14 bases between them. CDR3 sequence reads: CASSQAGHTGTEAFF. CDR3 in DNA: TGCGCCAGCAGCCAAGCAGGACATACGGGGACTGAAGCTTTCTTT.

The chain combines TRBV12-3 or TRBV12-4 with TRBJ1-2; D unresolved. The CDR3 has 12 residues. V lost 7 bases to trimming and J lost 3 bases, with 9 bases between them. The DNA for the CDR3 is TGTGCCAGCAAATTGGGAGACTATGGCTACACCTTC. Its protein is CASKLGDYGYTF.

This clonotype was counted a few times. This chain uses TRBV6-2 or TRBV6-3 with TRBJ1-6; TRBD1 matches at 7 bases. The V gene end was trimmed by 7 bases and the J gene end by 11 bases; junction bases not matched to a gene: 14. Germline V gene sequence: CDR1 MNHEY, CDR2 SVGEGT. The CDR3 has 15 amino acids. CDR3 coding DNA: TGTGCCAGCACGGTCAAGGGGACAGACGAGACACCCCTCCACTTT. Translating gives CASTVKGTDETPLHF.

This clonotype was seen more than once but under ten times. V gene TRBV6-5 combines with J gene TRBJ2-6; no clear D. CDR3 length: 14 residues. Trimming removed 6 bases at V and 4 bases at J, with 10 bases between. Germline V gene data show CDR1 as MNHEY and CDR2 as SVGAGI. The CDR3 coding sequence is TGTGCCAGCAGATTGTCCGCCGGGGCCAACGTCCTGACTTTC. Translating it yields CASRLSAGANVLTF.

The chain couples TRBV2 to TRBJ2-5, with D tentatively TRBD2 (5 bases). Trimming removed 0 bases from V and 1 base from J, with 9 bases in between. Germline CDR1 is SNHLY and CDR2 is FYNNEI. This CDR3 has 15 amino acids. This CDR3 is CASSEATRGQETQYF. In nucleotides, the CDR3 is TGTGCCAGCAGTGAAGCCACTAGAGGCCAAGAGACCCAGTACTTC.